This is a list of T cell receptor beta chains from one sample in a study of T cell repertoires in cytomegalovirus infection. TCRdb re-called the reads with MiXCR, one entry per CDR3 protein. The table has more than 200,000 distinct CDR3 sequences, approximately 8.3% seen once; the top ten hold over 13%. The sequenced sample consisted of PBMCs. The source is a human donor in good health (CMV status not recorded). Some clones in this sample may be carry-over from other donors' samples. The CDR3 runs from the conserved cysteine through the conserved F or W. The D gene is left open where the match is weak. Part of the rows lack a size; the others show once, few, many or a class for expanded clones.

V,J,size,D,DNA,CDR3
TRBV19,TRBJ1-5,.,TRBD1,TGTGCCAGCGCGGAACAGGGGGGTCGGGGTGATCAGCCCCAGCATTTT,CASAEQGGRGDQPQHF
TRBV3-1,TRBJ2-7,many,TRBD2,TGTGCCAGCAGCCTCCGGGAGGGGGAGCAGTACTTC,CASSLREGEQYF
TRBV20-1,TRBJ2-5,.,TRBD2,TGCAGTGCTAGAGATCTCGGGCGAGGCGGGGGGGCCCTAGCAACCCAGTACTTC,CSARDLGRGGGALATQYF
TRBV13,TRBJ1-1,many,TRBD1,TGTGCCAGCAGCCAGAGACAGGGGGGAGACACTGAAGCTTTCTTT,CASSQRQGGDTEAFF
TRBV29-1,TRBJ2-3,.,.,TGCAGCGTGGGAAGGCAAACCACAGATACGCAGTATTTT,CSVGRQTTDTQYF
TRBV7-2,TRBJ1-2,many,TRBD1,TGTGCCAGCAGCCTACCGGGACAGGGGGCTTATGGCTACACCTTC,CASSLPGQGAYGYTF
TRBV14,TRBJ1-1,.,.,TGTGCCAGCAGCCAAGAACTGGGGACTTTGAACACTGAAGCTTTCTTT,CASSQELGTLNTEAFF
TRBV7-8,TRBJ2-6,many,.,TGTGCCAGCAGCTTTCGCTCTGGGGCCAACGTCCTGACTTTC,CASSFRSGANVLTF
TRBV7-2,TRBJ1-5,many,.,TGTGCCAGCAGCTTAGTTGGTACGGATCAGCCCCAGCATTTT,CASSLVGTDQPQHF
TRBV6-5,TRBJ2-3,many,TRBD2,TGTGCCAGCAGTTACTCCAGGCGGGGGGGAAATACGCAGTATTTT,CASSYSRRGGNTQYF
TRBV19,TRBJ1-2,.,TRBD1,TGTGCCAGTAGTAACCCGGACAGGGGGCTCTATGGCTACACCTTC,CASSNPDRGLYGYTF
TRBV12-3/TRBV12-4,TRBJ1-5,many,.,TGTGCCAGCAGTTTAGCGCTGGGGTATAGCAATCAGCCCCAGCATTTT,CASSLALGYSNQPQHF
TRBV20-1,TRBJ1-4,few,.,TGCAGTGCTAAGATTCCAACTAATGAAAAACTGTTTTTT,CSAKIPTNEKLFF
TRBV7-2,TRBJ1-3,many,.,TGTGCCAGCAGCTTACTGGGGGCTGGCTCTGGAAACACCATATATTTT,CASSLLGAGSGNTIYF
TRBV29-1,TRBJ1-1,.,.,TGCAGCGTCGCGGGTCAGATGAACACTGAAGCTTTCTTT,CSVAGQMNTEAFF
TRBV7-2,TRBJ1-4,many,.,TGTGCCAGCAGCCGACAGCCAACTAATGAAAAACTGTTTTTT,CASSRQPTNEKLFF
TRBV7-2,TRBJ1-5,many,TRBD1,TGTGCCAGCAGCTTGACAGGGTTTAGGGATTCTTTGCAGCATTTT,CASSLTGFRDSLQHF
TRBV7-2,TRBJ2-7,many,.,TGTGCCAGCAGCTTAGCTGCTAGCCGATCCCGGGGCGAGCAGTACTTC,CASSLAASRSRGEQYF
TRBV5-5,TRBJ2-5,many,TRBD1,TGTGCCAGCAGGACCGGACAGGGAGAGACCCAGTACTTC,CASRTGQGETQYF
TRBV12-3/TRBV12-4,TRBJ1-1,many,.,TGTGCCAGCAGTTTAGGGGGGGGTTCGAGCACTGAAGCTTTCTTT,CASSLGGGSSTEAFF
TRBV7-2,TRBJ2-5,many,TRBD1,TGTGCCAGCAGCGACAGGGGGCGAGGAGAGACCCAGTACTTC,CASSDRGRGETQYF
TRBV5-1,TRBJ2-5,.,TRBD1,TGCGCCAGCAGCGTTGGACAGGCAGAAGAGACCCAGTACTTC,CASSVGQAEETQYF
TRBV7-2,TRBJ2-1,.,TRBD2,TGTGCCAGCAGCACCCGAATGCTAGCGGGGCCTAACAATGAGCAGTTCTTC,CASSTRMLAGPNNEQFF
TRBV12-3/TRBV12-4,TRBJ2-1,many,.,TGTGCCAGTGCCCTCGGGGCGGGAATATTCGATGAGCAGTTCTTC,CASALGAGIFDEQFF
TRBV11-3,TRBJ1-2,many,.,TGTGCCAGCAGCTTAGATATGTCCTATGGCTACACCTTC,CASSLDMSYGYTF
TRBV6-6,TRBJ1-3,.,.,TGTGCCTCCCGGCGGGAGGCCTCTGGAAACACCATATATTTT,CASRREASGNTIYF
TRBV14,TRBJ1-1,once,.,TGTGCCAGCAGCCAAGATCTGGGGTTGGAAGCTTTCTTT,CASSQDLGLEAFF
TRBV20-1,TRBJ1-1,.,.,TGCAGTGCTAGGCACAGGTGGGACACTGAAGCTTTCTTT,CSARHRWDTEAFF
TRBV28,TRBJ1-2,many,.,TGTGCCAGCAGGATGACAGCGCCCTATGGCTACACCTTC,CASRMTAPYGYTF
TRBV7-8,TRBJ2-4,many,.,TGTGCCAGCAGCTTAAGTGGTCAGAGAGCCAAAAACATTCAGTACTTC,CASSLSGQRAKNIQYF
TRBV6-1,TRBJ2-2,few,.,TGTGCCAGCAATTTCGACCGGGGGACCGGGGAGCTGTTTTTT,CASNFDRGTGELFF
TRBV28,TRBJ1-1,many,.,TGTGCCAGCAGTTTGATACAAATGAACACTGAAGCTTTCTTT,CASSLIQMNTEAFF
TRBV9,TRBJ1-6,.,TRBD1,TGTGCCAGCAGCGTAGGGGACAGGGGTAATTCACCCCTCCACTTT,CASSVGDRGNSPLHF
TRBV11-2,TRBJ2-3,many,.,TGTGCCAGCAGCTTAAAACGGGGGGCCGGGACTACGCAGTATTTT,CASSLKRGAGTTQYF
TRBV19,TRBJ2-1,few,TRBD2,TGTGCCAGTATAAATCTAGCGGGGGGAAATGAGCAGTTCTTC,CASINLAGGNEQFF
TRBV7-2,TRBJ1-1,many,.,TGTGCCAGCACGGGAGGACTCCCTAAAGCTTTCTTT,CASTGGLPKAFF
TRBV11-3,TRBJ2-5,many,TRBD2,TGTGCCAGCAGCCACCGGGGGGTGGAAGGAGAGACCCAGTACTTC,CASSHRGVEGETQYF
TRBV7-2,TRBJ1-2,many,.,TGTGCCAGCAGCTTTGACTCTGATGGCTACACCTTC,CASSFDSDGYTF
TRBV18,TRBJ2-7,few,.,TGTGCCAGCTCCCCCAATTTGGGCAGAGAATACGAGCAGTACTTC,CASSPNLGREYEQYF
TRBV6-5,TRBJ2-5,many,.,TGTGCCAGCAGCTCCCCCCGACGGGGTGGGGGGGAGACCCAGTACTTC,CASSSPRRGGGETQYF
TRBV7-2,TRBJ1-2,.,TRBD1,TGTGCCAGCAGCGCACGACAGGGCTTGTTTGGCTACACCTTC,CASSARQGLFGYTF
TRBV19,TRBJ1-6,many,.,TGTGCCAGTAGTGCAGGGGCCTATAATTCACCCCTCCACTTT,CASSAGAYNSPLHF
TRBV7-2,TRBJ2-1,many,TRBD1,TGTGCCAGCAGCTTCCGGACAGGGGGTACCTACAATGAGCAGTTCTTC,CASSFRTGGTYNEQFF
TRBV6-6,TRBJ2-7,.,.,TGTGCCAGCAGACCCTATCGGGACGGAGCCTACGAGCAGTACTTC,CASRPYRDGAYEQYF
TRBV12-3/TRBV12-4,TRBJ1-6,.,.,TGTGCCAGCAGTTCAAGGAGGTCGGGTAATTCACCCCTCCACTTT,CASSSRRSGNSPLHF
TRBV15,TRBJ2-3,many,TRBD2,TGTGCCACCAGGGCCGGACTAGTGGATACGCAGTATTTT,CATRAGLVDTQYF
TRBV7-2,TRBJ2-2,many,TRBD2,TGTGCCAGCAGGGGGACTAGCACCCCCGGGGAGCTGTTTTTT,CASRGTSTPGELFF